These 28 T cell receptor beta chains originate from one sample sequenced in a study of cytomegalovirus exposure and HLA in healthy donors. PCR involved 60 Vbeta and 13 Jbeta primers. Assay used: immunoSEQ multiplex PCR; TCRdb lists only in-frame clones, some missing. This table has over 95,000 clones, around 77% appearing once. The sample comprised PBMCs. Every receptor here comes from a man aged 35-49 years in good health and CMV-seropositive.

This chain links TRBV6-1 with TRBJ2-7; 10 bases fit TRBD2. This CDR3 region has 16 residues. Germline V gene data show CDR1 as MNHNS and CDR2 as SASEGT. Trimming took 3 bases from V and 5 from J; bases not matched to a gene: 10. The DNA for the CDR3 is TGTGCCAGCAGTGATGTAGTAGCGGGGGGCGGGGACGAGCAGTACTTC. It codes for CASSDVVAGGGDEQYF.

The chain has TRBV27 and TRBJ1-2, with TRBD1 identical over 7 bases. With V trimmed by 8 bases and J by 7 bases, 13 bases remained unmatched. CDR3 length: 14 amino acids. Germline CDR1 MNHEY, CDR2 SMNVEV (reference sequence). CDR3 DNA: TGTGCCAGCCAAAAAGGGGGCGCCTGGGCTGGCTACACCTTC. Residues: CASQKGGAWAGYTF.

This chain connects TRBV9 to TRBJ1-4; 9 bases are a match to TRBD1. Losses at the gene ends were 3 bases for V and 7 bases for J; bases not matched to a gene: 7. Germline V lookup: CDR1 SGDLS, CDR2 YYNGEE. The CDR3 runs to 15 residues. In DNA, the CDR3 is TGTGCCAGCAGCGGGACAGGGGCGAGGAGTGAAAAACTGTTTTTT. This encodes CASSGTGARSEKLFF.

As DNA, the CDR3 is TGTGCCAGCAGTGGCCTTCAGCCCCAGCATTTT. Encoded protein: CASSGLQPQHF. This chain links TRBV28 with TRBJ1-5; D is ambiguous. The V gene lost 5 bases and the J gene lost 6 bases, with 5 bases spanning the gap. Germline V gives CDR1 MDHEN, CDR2 SYDVKM. The CDR3 has 11 amino acids. Supplemented by reference TRBV28 and TRBJ1-5, the full variable domain reads DVKVTQSSRYLVKRTGEKVFLECVQDMDHENMFWYRQDPGLGLRLIYFSYDVKMKEKGDIPEGYSVSREKKERFSLILESASTNQTSMYLCASSGLQPQHFGDGTRLSIL.

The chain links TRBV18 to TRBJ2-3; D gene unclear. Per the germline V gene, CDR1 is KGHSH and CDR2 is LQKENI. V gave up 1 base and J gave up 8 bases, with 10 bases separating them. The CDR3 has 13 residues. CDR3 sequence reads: CASSPLESGTQYF. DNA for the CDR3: TGTGCCAGCTCACCACTGGAGTCGGGTACGCAGTATTTT.

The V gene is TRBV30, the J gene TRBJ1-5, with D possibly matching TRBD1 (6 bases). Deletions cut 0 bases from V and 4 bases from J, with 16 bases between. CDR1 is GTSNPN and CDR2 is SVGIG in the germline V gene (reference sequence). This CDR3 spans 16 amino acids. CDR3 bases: TGTGCCTGGAGTGTACTAGGCAGGGGACCGAATCAGCCCCAGCATTTT. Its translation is CAWSVLGRGPNQPQHF. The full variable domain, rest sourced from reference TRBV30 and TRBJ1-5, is SQTIHQWPATLVQPVGSPLSLECTVEGTSNPNLYWYRQAAGRGLQLLFYSVGIGQISSEVPQNLSASRPQDRQFILSSKKLLLSDSGFYLCAWSVLGRGPNQPQHFGDGTRLSIL.

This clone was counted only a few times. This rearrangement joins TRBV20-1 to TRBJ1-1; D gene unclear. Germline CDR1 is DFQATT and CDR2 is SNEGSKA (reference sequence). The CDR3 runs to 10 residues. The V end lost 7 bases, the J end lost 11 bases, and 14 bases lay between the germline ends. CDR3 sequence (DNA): TGCAGTGTTGGTGAGGGAAAGGCTTTCTTT. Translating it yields CSVGEGKAFF.

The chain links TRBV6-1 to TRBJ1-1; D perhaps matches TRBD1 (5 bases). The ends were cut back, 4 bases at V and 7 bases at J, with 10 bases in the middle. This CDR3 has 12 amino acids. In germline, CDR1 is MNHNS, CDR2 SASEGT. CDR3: CASSVRGFEAFF. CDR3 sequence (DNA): TGTGCCAGCAGTGTTAGGGGATTTGAAGCTTTCTTT.

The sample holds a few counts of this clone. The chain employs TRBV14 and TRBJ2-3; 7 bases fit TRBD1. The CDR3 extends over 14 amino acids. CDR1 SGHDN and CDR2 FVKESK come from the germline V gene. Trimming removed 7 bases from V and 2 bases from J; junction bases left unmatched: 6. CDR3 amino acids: CASTLGGPTDTQYF. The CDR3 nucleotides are TGTGCCAGCACCCTAGGGGGCCCCACAGATACGCAGTATTTT.

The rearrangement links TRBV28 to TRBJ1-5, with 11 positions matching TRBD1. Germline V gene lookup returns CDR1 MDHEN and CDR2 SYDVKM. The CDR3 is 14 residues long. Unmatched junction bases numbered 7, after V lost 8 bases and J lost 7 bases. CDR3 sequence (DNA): TGTGCCAGCTCTACGGGACAGGGGGGACAGCCCCAGCATTTT. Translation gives CASSTGQGGQPQHF.

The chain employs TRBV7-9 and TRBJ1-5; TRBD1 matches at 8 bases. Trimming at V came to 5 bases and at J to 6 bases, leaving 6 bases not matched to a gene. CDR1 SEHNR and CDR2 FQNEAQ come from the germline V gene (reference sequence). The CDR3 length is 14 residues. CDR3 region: CASSPDREGQPQHF. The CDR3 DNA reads TGTGCCAGCAGCCCGGACAGGGAAGGTCAGCCCCAGCATTTT.

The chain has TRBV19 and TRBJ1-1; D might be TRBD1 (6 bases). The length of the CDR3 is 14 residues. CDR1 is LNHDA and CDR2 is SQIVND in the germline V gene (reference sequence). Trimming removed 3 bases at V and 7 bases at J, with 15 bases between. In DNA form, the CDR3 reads TGTGCCAGTAGTATTCAGGACAGACGAGGTGAAGCTTTCTTT. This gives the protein CASSIQDRRGEAFF.

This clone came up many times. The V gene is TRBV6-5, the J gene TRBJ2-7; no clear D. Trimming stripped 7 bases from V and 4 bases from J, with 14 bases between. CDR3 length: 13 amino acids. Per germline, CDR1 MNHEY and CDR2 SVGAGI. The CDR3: CASTLDVGYEQYF. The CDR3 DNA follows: TGTGCCAGCACCCTAGACGTTGGTTACGAGCAGTACTTC.

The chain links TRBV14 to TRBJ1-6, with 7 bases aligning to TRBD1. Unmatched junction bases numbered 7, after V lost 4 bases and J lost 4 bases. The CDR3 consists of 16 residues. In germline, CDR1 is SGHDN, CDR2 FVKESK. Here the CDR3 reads CASSRDSEIYNSPLHF. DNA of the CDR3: TGTGCCAGCAGCCGGGACAGCGAAATTTATAATTCACCCCTCCACTTT.

The CDR3 DNA is TGTGCCAGCAGCTTACCAGGCCCAGGCTATGGCTACACCTTC. Its translation is CASSLPGPGYGYTF. The V and J genes are TRBV7-9 and TRBJ1-2; D gene unclear. V lost 2 bases and J lost 4, with 11 bases in between. Per the germline V gene, CDR1 is SEHNR and CDR2 is FQNEAQ (reference sequence). The CDR3 totals 14 residues.

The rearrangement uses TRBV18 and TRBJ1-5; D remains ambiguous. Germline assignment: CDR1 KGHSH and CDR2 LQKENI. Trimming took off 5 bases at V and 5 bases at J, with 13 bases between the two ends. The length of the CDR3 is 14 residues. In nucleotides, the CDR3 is TGTGCCAGCTCAAGAGGGCGAGAGCATCAGCCCCAGCATTTT. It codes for CASSRGREHQPQHF.

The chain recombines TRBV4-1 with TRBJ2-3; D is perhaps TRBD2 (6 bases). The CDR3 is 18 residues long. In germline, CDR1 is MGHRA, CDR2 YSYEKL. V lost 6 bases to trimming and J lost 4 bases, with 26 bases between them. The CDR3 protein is CASSRTLGGRNNPDTQYF. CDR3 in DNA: TGCGCCAGCAGTCGAACCCTCGGGGGTCGTAATAATCCAGATACGCAGTATTTT.

The CDR3 reads CASSPDFYEQYF. CDR3 nucleotide sequence: TGTGCCAGCAGCCCCGACTTCTACGAGCAGTACTTC. The chain combines TRBV7-2 with TRBJ2-5; D uncertain. The J call may be in error: the DNA end matches TRBJ2-7 better. The germline V gene encodes CDR1 SGHTA and CDR2 FQGNSA. The length of the CDR3 is 12 residues.

Written as DNA, the CDR3 is TGTGCCAGCAGCTCGCCCAAGGGGGTTTTAGACGATGAGCAGTTCTTC. It codes for CASSSPKGVLDDEQFF. The chain links TRBV11-1 to TRBJ2-1, with D possibly being TRBD1 (6 bases). Germline loops: CDR1 SGHAT, CDR2 FQDESV (reference sequence). Between the trimmed V and J ends, which lost 4 bases and 8 bases, there was a span of 21 bases. The CDR3 covers 16 residues.

Written as DNA, the CDR3 is TGTGCCAGCAGCGCGGGACAGGGAGAACAGCCCCAGCATTTT. Its translation: CASSAGQGEQPQHF. The chain joins TRBV9 to TRBJ1-5; 9 nucleotides line up with TRBD1. Germline CDR1 and CDR2: SGDLS and YYNGEE. The CDR3 is 14 residues long. V dropped 3 bases and J dropped 7; count of bases not matched to a gene: 5. Full variable domain (rest looked up from reference TRBV9 and TRBJ1-5): DSGVTQTPKHLITATGQRVTLRCSPRSGDLSVYWYQQSLDQGLQFLIQYYNGEERAKGNILERFSAQQFPDLHSELNLSSLELGDSALYFCASSAGQGEQPQHFGDGTRLSIL.

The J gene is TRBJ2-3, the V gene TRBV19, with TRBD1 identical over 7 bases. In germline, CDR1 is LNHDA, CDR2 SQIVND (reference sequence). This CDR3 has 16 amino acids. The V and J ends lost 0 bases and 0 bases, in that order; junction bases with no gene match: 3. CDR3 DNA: TGTGCCAGTAGTATAGATCGGGACAGTAGCACAGATACGCAGTATTTT. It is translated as CASSIDRDSSTDTQYF.

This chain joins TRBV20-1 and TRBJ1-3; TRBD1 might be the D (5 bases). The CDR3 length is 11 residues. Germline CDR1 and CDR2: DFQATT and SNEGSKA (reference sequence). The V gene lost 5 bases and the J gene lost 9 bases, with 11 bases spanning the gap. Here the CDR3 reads CSAPVGGTIYF. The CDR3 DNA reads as TGCAGTGCTCCAGTCGGGGGCACCATATATTTT.

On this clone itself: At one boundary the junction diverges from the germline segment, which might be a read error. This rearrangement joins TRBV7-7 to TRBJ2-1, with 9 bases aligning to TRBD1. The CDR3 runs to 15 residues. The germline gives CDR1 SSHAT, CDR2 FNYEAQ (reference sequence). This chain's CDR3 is CASSLERTGANEQFF. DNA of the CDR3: TGTGCTAGCAGCTTAGAACGGACAGGGGCGAATGAGCAGTTCTTC.

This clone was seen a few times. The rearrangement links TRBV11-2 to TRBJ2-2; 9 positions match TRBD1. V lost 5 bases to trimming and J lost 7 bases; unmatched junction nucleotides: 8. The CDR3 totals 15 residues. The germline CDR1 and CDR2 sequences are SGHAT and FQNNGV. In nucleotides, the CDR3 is TGTGCCAGCAGCCCCCCGGGACAGGGTTACGGGGAGCTGTTTTTT. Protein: CASSPPGQGYGELFF.

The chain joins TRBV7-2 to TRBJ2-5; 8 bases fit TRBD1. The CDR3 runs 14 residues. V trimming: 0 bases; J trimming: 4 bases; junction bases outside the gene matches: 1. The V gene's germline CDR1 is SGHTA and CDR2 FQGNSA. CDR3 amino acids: CASSLAQGGETQYF. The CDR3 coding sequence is TGTGCCAGCAGCTTAGCACAGGGGGGAGAGACCCAGTACTTC.

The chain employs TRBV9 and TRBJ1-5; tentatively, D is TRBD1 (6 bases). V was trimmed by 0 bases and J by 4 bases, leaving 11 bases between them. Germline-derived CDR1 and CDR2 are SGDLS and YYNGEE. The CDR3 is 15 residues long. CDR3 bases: TGTGCCAGCAGCGTAGCGGGAAGGGGGAATCAGCCCCAGCATTTT. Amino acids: CASSVAGRGNQPQHF. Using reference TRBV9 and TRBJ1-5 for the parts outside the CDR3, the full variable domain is DSGVTQTPKHLITATGQRVTLRCSPRSGDLSVYWYQQSLDQGLQFLIQYYNGEERAKGNILERFSAQQFPDLHSELNLSSLELGDSALYFCASSVAGRGNQPQHFGDGTRLSIL.

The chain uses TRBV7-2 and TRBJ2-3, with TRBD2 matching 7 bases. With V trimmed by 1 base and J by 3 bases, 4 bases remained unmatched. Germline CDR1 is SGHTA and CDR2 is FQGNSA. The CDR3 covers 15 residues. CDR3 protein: CASSLDGRPTDTQYF. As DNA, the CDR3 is TGTGCCAGCAGCTTAGACGGGAGGCCTACAGATACGCAGTATTTT.

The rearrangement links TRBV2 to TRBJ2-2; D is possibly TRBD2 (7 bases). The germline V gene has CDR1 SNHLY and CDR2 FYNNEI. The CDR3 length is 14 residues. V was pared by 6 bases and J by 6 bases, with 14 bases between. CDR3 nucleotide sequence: TGTGCCAGCAGATTACGGGGGGCGGCCGGGGAGCTGTTTTTT. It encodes CASRLRGAAGELFF. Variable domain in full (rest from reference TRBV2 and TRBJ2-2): EPEVTQTPSHQVTQMGQEVILRCVPISNHLYFYWYRQILGQKVEFLVSFYNNEISEKSEIFDDQFSVERPDGSNFTLKIRSTKLEDSAMYFCASRLRGAAGELFFGEGSRLTVL.